A selection of T cell receptor beta chains follows, all from one sample in a study of blood T cell repertoires in COVID-19. This table comes from immunoSEQ multiplex PCR, and its TCRdb copy is limited to in-frame clones, with some not included. The sample includes about 370,000 clones, more than 80% of them seen just once. The sample was PBMCs or T cells enriched from blood (not recorded which). The origin of the receptors is a man younger than 35 who had recovered from COVID-19. Each CDR3 is given with its conserved first and last residue. D genes are given only for firm matches. Not all rows give a size; the values are once, few, many and, for expanded clones, a class.

size | J | V | D | DNA | CDR3
. | TRBJ1-2 | TRBV10-3 | TRBD1 | TGTGCCATCCGGGACAGGGTCCGTGTTGGCTACACCTTC | CAIRDRVRVGYTF
. | TRBJ1-5 | TRBV11-2 | . | TGTGCCAGCAGCTTAGGAAGAGGCAATCAGCCCCAGCATTTT | CASSLGRGNQPQHF
. | TRBJ2-1 | TRBV13 | . | TGTGCCAGCAGCTCCCAAGGGGTTATACTGTACAATGAGCAGTTCTTC | CASSSQGVILYNEQFF
. | TRBJ2-1 | TRBV9 | . | TGTGCCAGCAGCGTAGCGGCTACCCGCGCCGGGGAGCAGTTCTTC | CASSVAATRAGEQFF
. | TRBJ1-1 | TRBV5-1 | . | TGCGCCAGCAGACAAGACAGCATGAACACTGAAGCTTTCTTT | CASRQDSMNTEAFF
. | TRBJ1-5 | TRBV10-3 | . | TGTGCCATCAGTGAGGGGGCGGCCCAGGAGCCCCAGCATTTT | CAISEGAAQEPQHF
. | TRBJ1-1 | TRBV9 | . | TGTGCCAGCAGCGTAAGTCCACAGCTGAACACTGAAGCTTTCTTT | CASSVSPQLNTEAFF
. | TRBJ2-3 | TRBV5-4 | . | TGTGCCAGCAGCTTGAAAATACAGGGTACTAGCACAGATACGCAGTATTTT | CASSLKIQGTSTDTQYF
. | TRBJ1-2 | TRBV9 | . | TGTGCCAGCAGCTTGACAGTATATGGCTACACCTTC | CASSLTVYGYTF
once | TRBJ2-7 | TRBV7-2 | TRBD1 | TGTGCCAGCAGCTTAGGGTTCCGGCTGGGACAGGAAGACGAGCAGTACTTC | CASSLGFRLGQEDEQYF